The 24 T cell receptor beta chains in this list originate from one sample, sequenced in a study of control samples from healthy donors and cancer patients. Profiled with immunoSEQ multiplex PCR; TCRdb holds only in-frame clones, not every one. Among roughly 80,000 clones, about 88% were seen once, and the ten largest hold around 5.7%. Source material: blood. These receptors came from a woman aged 50 to 60 in good health.

J is TRBJ1-4 and V is TRBV3-1 (or the pseudogene TRBV3-2); D uncertain. Germline CDR1 and CDR2: LGHDT and YNNKEL (reference sequence). Trimming left V 0 bases short and J 10 bases short, with 12 bases between. There are 14 residues in the CDR3. CDR3: CASSQDLSIGKLFF. CDR3 nucleotides: TGTGCCAGCAGCCAAGATCTTAGTATTGGAAAACTGTTTTTT.

J is TRBJ1-2 and V is TRBV5-6; 8 bases map to TRBD1. The CDR3 runs to 14 residues. After removal of 5 bases from V and 8 bases from J, the junction contained 11 bases not matched to a gene. Looked up from germline, CDR1 is SGHDT and CDR2 is YYEEEE. Here the CDR3 reads CASSFGTGPSGYTF. The CDR3 coding sequence is TGTGCCAGCAGTTTCGGGACAGGACCTTCGGGCTACACCTTC.

The V call is TRBV2, the J call TRBJ2-2; possibly TRBD1 for D (6 bases). Germline V lookup: CDR1 SNHLY, CDR2 FYNNEI. The CDR3 extends over 14 amino acids. The ends were cut back, 7 bases at V and 1 base at J, with 10 bases in the middle. The CDR3: CASTRGRNTGELFF. The CDR3 coding sequence is TGTGCCAGCACCAGGGGACGGAACACCGGGGAGCTGTTTTTT.

V and J are TRBV12-3 or TRBV12-4 and TRBJ2-3; a weak D match, TRBD2 (6 bases). Trimming shortened V by 11 bases and J by 0 bases, and 9 bases separated the two germline ends. The CDR3 is 12 residues long. The CDR3 bases are TGTGCCGGCGGGGCGAGCACAGATACGCAGTATTTT. Residues: CAGGASTDTQYF.

V usage is TRBV5-1 and J usage is TRBJ1-2; TRBD1 is a possible D gene (5 bases). The germline V and J ends were trimmed by 0 bases and 8 bases, with 11 bases remaining between them. Germline CDR1 is SGHRS and CDR2 is YFSETQ. The CDR3 sequence is 13 residues long. DNA for the CDR3: TGCGCCAGCAGCTTGGAGGCAGGGTTGGGCTACACCTTC. The encoded protein is CASSLEAGLGYTF.

The chain employs TRBV6-5 and TRBJ1-2; tentatively, D is TRBD1 (6 bases). CDR3 length equals 14 residues. V was pared by 6 bases and J by 5 bases, with 16 bases between. The germline CDR1 and CDR2 sequences are MNHEY and SVGAGI. The CDR3 is CASSPFEGVYGYTF. The CDR3 DNA reads as TGTGCCAGCAGCCCATTCGAGGGGGTATATGGCTACACCTTC.

The V and J genes are TRBV11-3 and TRBJ2-1; D is undetermined. CDR1 SGHNT and CDR2 YENEEA come from the germline V gene. Trimming removed 0 bases at V and 2 bases at J, with 8 bases between. The CDR3 contains 15 residues. The CDR3 loop reads CASSLDSSPYNEQFF. CDR3 in DNA: TGTGCCAGCAGCTTAGACAGTTCCCCCTACAATGAGCAGTTCTTC.

The rearrangement uses TRBV25-1 and TRBJ2-7, with a tentative D call TRBD1 (6 bases). Looked up from germline, CDR1 is MGHDK and CDR2 is SYGVNS. With 4 bases removed from V and 0 bases from J, the gap between germline ends came to 10 bases. This CDR3 contains 14 residues. CDR3 nucleotide sequence: TGTGCCAGCAGTGCCGGGACATACTCCTACGAGCAGTACTTC. Translated, it gives CASSAGTYSYEQYF.

The chain has TRBV18 and TRBJ2-7, with 8 bases lining up with TRBD1. Trimming cost V 2 bases and J 2 bases; bases outside gene matches: 2. The length of the CDR3 is 14 residues. Germline lookup yields CDR1 KGHSH and CDR2 LQKENI. The CDR3 reads CASSPRTGTYEQYF. In DNA form, the CDR3 reads TGTGCCAGCTCACCAAGGACAGGGACCTACGAGCAGTACTTC.

The chain uses TRBV5-4 and TRBJ2-1, with no clear D. CDR3 size: 13 residues. V was cut by 0 bases and J by 7 bases, with 8 bases left in between. Germline loops: CDR1 SGHNT, CDR2 YYREEE (reference sequence). CDR3 sequence: CASSLGQDNEQFF. CDR3 DNA: TGTGCCAGCAGCTTGGGGCAGGATAATGAGCAGTTCTTC.

The rearrangement joins TRBV27 to TRBJ2-1, with a weak D call TRBD2 (6 bases). V lost 2 bases, J lost 2 bases, and 7 bases lay in between. Germline V CDR1 and CDR2: MNHEY, SMNVEV (reference sequence). The CDR3 spans 14 residues. Here the CDR3 DNA reads TGTGCCAGCAGTTTAGCGGGGACCTACAATGAGCAGTTCTTC. Protein: CASSLAGTYNEQFF.

The rearrangement links TRBV29-1 to TRBJ1-3, with no clear D. The germline V gene encodes CDR1 SQVTM and CDR2 ANQGSEA. The length of the CDR3 is 13 residues. Trimming stripped 4 bases from V and 0 bases from J, with 7 bases between. In nucleotides, the CDR3 is TGCAGCGTTGTACGGAACTCTGGAAACACCATATATTTT. It translates to CSVVRNSGNTIYF. The complete variable domain, with remaining parts taken from reference TRBV29-1 and TRBJ1-3, reads SAVISQKPSRDICQRGTSLTIQCQVDSQVTMMFWYRQQPGQSLTLIATANQGSEATYESGFVIDKFPISRPNLTFSTLTVSNMSPEDSSIYLCSVVRNSGNTIYFGEGSWLTVV.

A few counts support this clone. The V and J genes are TRBV5-1 and TRBJ1-2; a weak D match, TRBD1 (6 bases). Germline assignment: CDR1 SGHRS and CDR2 YFSETQ. V lost 1 base and J 6 bases, leaving 10 bases between the germline ends. CDR3 size: 13 residues. The CDR3 bases are TGCGCCAGCAGCTTGAGCAGGGGCAATGGCTACACCTTC. Protein: CASSLSRGNGYTF. The full variable domain, completed using reference TRBV5-1 and TRBJ1-2, is KAGVTQTPRYLIKTRGQQVTLSCSPISGHRSVSWYQQTPGQGLQFLFEYFSETQRNKGNFPGRFSGRQFSNSRSEMNVSTLELGDSALYLCASSLSRGNGYTFGSGTRLTVV.

The rearrangement links TRBV27 to TRBJ1-4, with no clear D. Germline V lookup: CDR1 MNHEY, CDR2 SMNVEV (reference sequence). Deletions cut 4 bases from V and 5 bases from J, with 11 bases between. The length of the CDR3 is 14 residues. The CDR3 reads CASSSPRRNEKLFF. The CDR3 DNA reads as TGTGCCAGCAGTTCCCCCAGGCGAAATGAAAAACTGTTTTTT.

Concerning this clone: Its ends do not fully match the called genes, so a read error is possible. This sequence joins TRBV30 and TRBJ2-3; tentatively, D is TRBD2 (5 bases). The CDR3 totals 14 residues. Looked up from germline, CDR1 is GTSNPN and CDR2 is SVGIG (reference sequence). The CDR3 loop is CAWTRLLLTDMQYF. In DNA, the CDR3 is TGTGCCTGGACAAGACTACTTTTAACAGATATGCAGTATTTT. Full variable domain (rest looked up from reference TRBV30 and TRBJ2-3): SQTIHQWPATLVQPVGSPLSLECTVEGTSNPNLYWYRQAAGRGLQLLFYSVGIGQISSEVPQNLSASRPQDRQFILSSKKLLLSDSGFYLCAWTRLLLTDMQYFGPGTRLTVL.

V usage is TRBV6-2 or TRBV6-3 and J usage is TRBJ1-1; tentative D call: TRBD1 (5 bases). V gave up 3 bases and J gave up 0 bases, with 14 bases separating them. The CDR3 length is 16 residues. Germline CDR1 and CDR2: MNHEY and SVGEGT. The CDR3 sequence is CASSYYQGKMNTEAFF. The CDR3 nucleotides are TGTGCCAGCAGTTATTATCAGGGTAAGATGAACACTGAAGCTTTCTTT.

V and J are TRBV9 and TRBJ2-1; 11 bases line up with TRBD2. The CDR3 runs 15 residues. The V gene's germline CDR1 is SGDLS and CDR2 YYNGEE. V trimming: 4 bases; J trimming: 3 bases; junction bases outside the gene matches: 3. In DNA, the CDR3 is TGTGCCAGCAGCAATAGCGGGGGGGTCTACAATGAGCAGTTCTTC. Encoded protein: CASSNSGGVYNEQFF. Full variable domain (missing parts from reference TRBV9 and TRBJ2-1): DSGVTQTPKHLITATGQRVTLRCSPRSGDLSVYWYQQSLDQGLQFLIQYYNGEERAKGNILERFSAQQFPDLHSELNLSSLELGDSALYFCASSNSGGVYNEQFFGPGTRLTVL.

The CDR3 nucleotides read TGTGCCAGCAGTGAAGCGCTCCAAGGCTTCGACTATGGCTACACCTTC. Its translation is CASSEALQGFDYGYTF. V gene TRBV6-1 combines with J gene TRBJ1-2; D is undetermined. In germline, CDR1 is MNHNS, CDR2 SASEGT. The germline V and J ends were trimmed by 0 bases and 3 bases, with 14 bases remaining between them. This CDR3 region has 16 residues.

This clone occurred once. The chain has TRBV11-3 and TRBJ2-3, with TRBD1 matching 7 bases. Germline-derived CDR1 and CDR2 are SGHNT and YENEEA. Unmatched junction bases numbered 4, after V lost 1 base and J lost 3 bases. The length of the CDR3 is 15 residues. CDR3 DNA sequence: TGTGCCAGCAGCTTAGGACAGGGCGGGACAGATACGCAGTATTTT. Residues: CASSLGQGGTDTQYF.

The chain is built from TRBV5-1 and TRBJ1-1; possible D gene TRBD1, 6 bases. The CDR3 extends over 15 amino acids. V dropped 4 bases and J dropped 1 base, with 14 bases sitting between them. Germline values: CDR1 SGHRS, CDR2 YFSETQ. The CDR3 region has the DNA TGCGCCAGCAGCCTAAACAGGGTAAAGAACACTGAAGCTTTCTTT. It translates to CASSLNRVKNTEAFF.

This clone was picked up a small number of times. This sequence joins TRBV10-3 and TRBJ1-2; no firm D call. The CDR3 length is 12 residues. Between the trimmed V and J ends, which lost 1 base and 8 bases, there was a span of 8 bases. Per germline, CDR1 ENHRY and CDR2 SYGVKD. The CDR3 is CAISELEGGYTF. CDR3 bases: TGTGCCATCAGTGAGTTGGAGGGAGGCTACACCTTC.

This chain joins TRBV7-2 and TRBJ2-7; D is unresolved. CDR1 SGHTA and CDR2 FQGNSA come from the germline V gene. CDR3 length: 15 amino acids. The ends were cut back, 1 base at V and 5 bases at J, with 15 bases in the middle. The CDR3 DNA follows: TGTGCCAGCAGCTTAGGAAGGGTAGCTGGGCACGAGCAGTACTTC. The encoded protein is CASSLGRVAGHEQYF.

This chain connects TRBV10-3 to TRBJ1-6; D ambiguous. Germline CDR1 is ENHRY and CDR2 is SYGVKD. The CDR3 contains 13 residues. Between the trimmed V and J ends, which lost 9 bases and 0 bases, there was a span of 6 bases. CDR3 nucleotides: TGTGCCATGCACAGCTCCTATAATTCACCCCTCCACTTT. Protein: CAMHSSYNSPLHF.

The CDR3 DNA reads TGTGCCAGCTCCCTTTTCAGGGACCCTGAGCAGTTCTTC. Translating it yields CASSLFRDPEQFF. The chain has TRBV12-3 or TRBV12-4 and TRBJ2-1; TRBD1 or TRBD2 may be the D gene (5 bases each). This CDR3 is 13 amino acids long. V shed 8 bases and J shed 9 bases, with 17 bases lying between them.